The subject of this entry is one TCR beta chain. The entry originates in a study of CD8 T cells in Susac syndrome. With random hexamers, reverse transcription was performed on roughly 0.5 to 1 ug of RNA. By means of immunoSEQ multiplex PCR, TCR beta CDR3 spanning 54 Vbeta and 13 Jbeta underwent amplification. TCRdb reprocessed the immunoSEQ multiplex PCR reads with MiXCR, giving one entry per CDR3 protein. The sample holds 170,000 or so distinct CDR3 sequences, approximately 95% seen once. There are 13 residues in the CDR3. V was clipped by 1 base and J by 9 bases, with 13 bases between them. The germline gives CDR1 GTSNPN, CDR2 SVGIG (reference sequence).

The receptor comes from a human donor with Susac syndrome. The material sequenced was CD4+ T cells from PBMCs. The J gene is TRBJ2-1, the V gene TRBV30; D not certain. This CDR3 reads CAWSGGSFIEQFF. The CDR3 DNA reads as TGTGCCTGGAGTGGCGGAAGCTTTATTGAGCAGTTCTTC.